The rows below give T cell receptor beta chains drawn from one sample of a study of T cells in Graves' hyperthyroidism and ophthalmopathy. MiXCR was run by TCRdb on the multiplex PCR reads, yielding one entry per CDR3 protein. This table holds over 500,000 distinct CDR3 sequences, about 15% found once. Sequenced: blood. These receptor sequences come from a woman younger than 45 with Graves' ophthalmopathy. CDR3s include the opening cysteine and the closing phenylalanine or tryptophan. Each record gives: V gene, J gene, D gene, clone size, CDR3 DNA, CDR3 protein. The D gene is left open where the match is weak. Clone size is given for some rows only: seen once, a few or many times, or a class if the clone is expanded.

TRBV30	TRBJ2-1	TRBD2	many	TGTGCCTGGAGTCCGGGACTAGTCTTGGATGAGCAGTTCTTC	CAWSPGLVLDEQFF
TRBV20-1	TRBJ2-7	.	.	TGCAGTGCTAGACAAATGATTTTCTCCTACGAGCAGTACTTC	CSARQMIFSYEQYF
TRBV20-1	TRBJ2-3	.	many	TGCAGTGCCCTAGGAGACACAGATACGCAGTATTTT	CSALGDTDTQYF
TRBV7-3	TRBJ2-1	.	.	TGTGCCAGCAGGTTAGCTTGGGACAATGAGCAGTTCTTC	CASRLAWDNEQFF
TRBV4-3	TRBJ2-1	TRBD2	.	TGCGCCAGCAGCCGGGCGGGAGGGGGGAATGAGCAGTTCTTC	CASSRAGGGNEQFF
TRBV6-1	TRBJ2-3	TRBD2	many	TGTGCCAGCAGTAGTCTCGGGGGGGCAGATACGCAGTATTTT	CASSSLGGADTQYF
TRBV20-1	TRBJ1-4	.	.	TGCAGTGCTAGAGGGTGGGGGGATGAAAAACTGTTTTTT	CSARGWGDEKLFF
TRBV24-1	TRBJ1-2	.	.	TGTGCCACCAGTGACTCTAGCTGGGGCGGCTACACCTTC	CATSDSSWGGYTF
TRBV6-1	TRBJ1-5	.	many	TGTGCCAGCAGCGGTGAAAGTCATCAGCCCCAGCATTTT	CASSGESHQPQHF
TRBV6-2/TRBV6-3	TRBJ2-1	.	.	TGTGCCGGCAGTTTCTGGACGACTGGGAACAATGAGCAGTTCTTC	CAGSFWTTGNNEQFF
TRBV28	TRBJ1-2	.	.	TGTGCCAGCAGTGCTATGGACTATGGCTACACCTTC	CASSAMDYGYTF
TRBV7-6	TRBJ1-1	.	few	TGTGCCAGCAGCTTAGCGCATCCGGGAAACACTGAGGCTTTCTTT	CASSLAHPGNTEAFF
TRBV5-1	TRBJ2-7	.	many	TGCGCCAGCAGCTTGGCTTTGGCCGGCATGGGCTCCTACGAGCAGTACTTC	CASSLALAGMGSYEQYF
TRBV28	TRBJ2-7	.	many	TGTGCCAGCAGTTTTCGCGGGCCGGGTAGGAACGAGCAGTACTTC	CASSFRGPGRNEQYF